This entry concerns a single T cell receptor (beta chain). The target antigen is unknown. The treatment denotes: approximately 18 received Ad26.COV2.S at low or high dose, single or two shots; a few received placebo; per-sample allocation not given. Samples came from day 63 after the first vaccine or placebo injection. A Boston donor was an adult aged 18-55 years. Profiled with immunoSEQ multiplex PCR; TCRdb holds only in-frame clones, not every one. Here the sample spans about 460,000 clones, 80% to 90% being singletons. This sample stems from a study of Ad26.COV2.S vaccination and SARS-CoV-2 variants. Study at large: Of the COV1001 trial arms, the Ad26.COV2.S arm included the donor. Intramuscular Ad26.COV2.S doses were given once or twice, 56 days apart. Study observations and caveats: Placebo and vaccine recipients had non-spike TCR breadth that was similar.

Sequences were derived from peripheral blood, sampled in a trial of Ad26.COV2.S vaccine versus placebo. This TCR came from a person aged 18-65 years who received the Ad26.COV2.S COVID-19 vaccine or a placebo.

The CDR3 is CASATETNQPQHF. The CDR3 DNA follows: TGTGCCAGCGCGACGGAGACCAATCAGCCCCAGCATTTT. This rearrangement joins TRBV27 to TRBJ1-5; D is uncertain. CDR3 length: 13 residues. V was cut by 8 bases and J by 3 bases, with 11 bases left in between. Germline CDR1 reads MNHEY; CDR2 reads SMNVEV (reference sequence).